A single sample gave rise to the 24 T cell receptor beta chains below, sequenced in a study of blood T cell repertoires in COVID-19. Generated by immunoSEQ multiplex PCR, the TCRdb table keeps only in-frame clones and is missing some. The sample records 150,000 to 200,000 clones, 86% being singletons. Source material: peripheral blood. Receptors originate from a man between 65 and 85 years old with acute or convalescent COVID-19.

This clone was observed a single time. This sample also contains other DNA sequences that code for the same CDR3. The chain is built from TRBV6-2 or TRBV6-3 and TRBJ2-7; 12 bases are a match to TRBD2. There are 16 residues in the CDR3. With V trimmed by 5 bases and J by 0 bases, 5 bases remained unmatched. CDR1 is MNHEY and CDR2 is SVGEGT in the germline V gene. The CDR3 DNA follows: TGTGCCAGCAGTCCCGGACTAGCGGGGTACTCCTACGAGCAGTACTTC. This codes for CASSPGLAGYSYEQYF.

V and J are TRBV6-5 and TRBJ2-1; 7 nucleotides agree with TRBD2. The CDR3 length is 15 residues. Germline V gene data show CDR1 as MNHEY and CDR2 as SVGAGI. The V gene end was trimmed by 4 bases and the J gene end by 5 bases; junction bases not matched to a gene: 8. The CDR3 DNA is TGTGCCAGCAGTTCCACGACTAGCCGGCACAATGAGCAGTTCTTC. Its translation is CASSSTTSRHNEQFF.

This rearrangement joins TRBV4-3 to TRBJ2-1; the match to TRBD2 covers 7 bases. CDR1 and CDR2 from the germline V gene are LGHNA and YSLEER. This CDR3 is built from 16 residues. J lost 6 bases, V lost 1 base, and 9 bases had no gene match. CDR3 nucleotide sequence: TGCGCCAGCAGCCAAGTTGTCGCGGGGGAACGCAATGAGCAGTTCTTC. It translates to CASSQVVAGERNEQFF.

The genes are TRBV10-1 and TRBJ1-1; a possible D gene is TRBD1 (5 bases). Deletions cut 8 bases from V and 1 base from J, with 11 bases between. This CDR3 comprises 13 residues. Germline CDR1 and CDR2: WNHNN and SYGVQD (reference sequence). CDR3 amino acids: CASSWGRNTEAFF. CDR3 sequence (DNA): TGCGCCAGCTCGTGGGGCCGGAACACTGAAGCTTTCTTT.

The gene calls are TRBV5-4 and TRBJ2-7; 7 positions match TRBD1. The germline V gene encodes CDR1 SGHNT and CDR2 YYREEE (reference sequence). This CDR3 has 15 amino acids. J lost 0 bases, V lost 4 bases, and 7 bases had no gene match. CDR3 loop: CASSVGTAYSYEQYF. In DNA form, the CDR3 reads TGTGCCAGCAGCGTCGGGACAGCTTACTCCTACGAGCAGTACTTC.

The rearrangement links TRBV3-1 (or the pseudogene TRBV3-2) to TRBJ2-5, with 7 nucleotides matching TRBD2. Germline loops: CDR1 LGHDT, CDR2 YNNKEL (reference sequence). CDR3 length: 15 residues. V lost 7 bases to trimming and J lost 5 bases; unmatched junction nucleotides: 13. This CDR3 is CASTAGRPGGETQYF. The CDR3 nucleotides are TGTGCCAGCACCGCCGGGAGGCCAGGTGGGGAGACCCAGTACTTC.

The chain carries TRBV9 and TRBJ2-1; 9 nucleotides match TRBD2. Germline V gives CDR1 SGDLS, CDR2 YYNGEE. This CDR3 comprises 15 residues. V trimming: 0 bases; J trimming: 9 bases; junction bases outside the gene matches: 7. CDR3 sequence: CASSVGLAGKSEQFF. The CDR3 DNA is TGTGCCAGCAGCGTAGGGCTAGCGGGAAAGAGTGAGCAGTTCTTC.

This chain connects TRBV19 to TRBJ2-3; the D gene is possibly TRBD2 (6 bases). The germline V and J ends were trimmed by 5 bases and 2 bases, with 11 bases remaining between them. Germline V gene sequence: CDR1 LNHDA, CDR2 SQIVND (reference sequence). The CDR3 covers 14 residues. CDR3 DNA sequence: TGTGCCAGTAGTTGGTCTAGCGTCACAGATACGCAGTATTTT. This sequence encodes CASSWSSVTDTQYF.

This sequence joins TRBV9 and TRBJ2-1; the match to TRBD1 covers 7 bases. The CDR3 sequence is 14 residues long. Per germline, CDR1 SGDLS and CDR2 YYNGEE. Trimming took 3 bases from V and 8 from J; bases not matched to a gene: 8. The CDR3 reads CASSADRARDEQFF. The DNA for the CDR3 is TGTGCCAGCAGCGCCGACAGGGCGAGGGATGAGCAGTTCTTC.

The rearrangement uses TRBV2 and TRBJ2-7, with 11 bases matching TRBD2. Germline CDR1 reads SNHLY; CDR2 reads FYNNEI. The V and J ends lost 10 bases and 4 bases, in that order; junction bases with no gene match: 9. The CDR3 contains 14 residues. The CDR3 sequence: CANSPGLAAYEQYF. The CDR3 bases are TGTGCCAATTCCCCGGGACTAGCGGCTTACGAGCAGTACTTC.

The chain uses TRBV6-5 and TRBJ1-1, with 7 positions matching TRBD1. The CDR3 length is 16 residues. The V gene end was trimmed by 0 bases and the J gene end by 2 bases; junction bases not matched to a gene: 6. Germline V CDR1 and CDR2: MNHEY, SVGAGI. The CDR3: CASSYSMGQPNTEAFF. The CDR3 nucleotides read TGTGCCAGCAGTTACTCCATGGGACAGCCCAACACTGAAGCTTTCTTT.

The chain combines TRBV7-8 with TRBJ2-1, with D tentatively TRBD2 (6 bases). Germline CDR1 and CDR2: SGHVS and FQNEAQ. This CDR3 region has 16 residues. The germline V and J ends were trimmed by 5 bases and 6 bases, with 20 bases remaining between them. DNA for the CDR3: TGTGCCAGCAGCGTAAGGGTAGGCGGGGTCATCAATGAGCAGTTCTTC. This codes for CASSVRVGGVINEQFF.

The sample holds one count of this clone. The V and J genes are TRBV7-2 and TRBJ2-7; 9 bases line up with TRBD2. There are 15 residues in the CDR3. Germline CDR1 and CDR2: SGHTA and FQGNSA. V was clipped by 4 bases and J by 5 bases; unmatched bases: 9. CDR3 DNA sequence: TGTGCCAGCAGCTATTTAGCGGGAGTAGGAGACGAGCAGTACTTC. Amino acid sequence: CASSYLAGVGDEQYF.

The chain links TRBV5-4 to TRBJ1-1; D gene ambiguous. V shed 0 bases and J shed 4 bases, with 10 bases lying between them. This CDR3 has 14 residues. Germline V CDR1 and CDR2: SGHNT, YYREEE (reference sequence). CDR3 in DNA: TGTGCCAGCAGCTTGGTTTCGAGGAGCACTGAAGCTTTCTTT. Its translation is CASSLVSRSTEAFF. Full variable domain (remainder filled in from reference TRBV5-4 and TRBJ1-1): ETGVTQSPTHLIKTRGQQVTLRCSSQSGHNTVSWYQQALGQGPQFIFQYYREEENGRGNFPPRFSGLQFPNYSSELNVNALELDDSALYLCASSLVSRSTEAFFGQGTRLTVV.

The J gene is TRBJ1-4, the V gene TRBV6-5, with no clear D. The V end was cut by 6 bases, the J end by 5 bases, with 13 bases between. The CDR3 has 14 residues. CDR1 MNHEY and CDR2 SVGAGI come from the germline V gene. CDR3 nucleotide sequence: TGTGCCAGCAGCCCGACGGAGATAAATGAAAAACTGTTTTTT. It yields the protein CASSPTEINEKLFF.

The chain employs TRBV5-1 and TRBJ2-7; 7 bases are shared with TRBD1. Per germline, CDR1 SGHRS and CDR2 YFSETQ. Unmatched junction bases numbered 12, after V lost 4 bases and J lost 5 bases. The CDR3 extends over 15 amino acids. Written as DNA, the CDR3 is TGCGCCAGCAGCCCCCCGACAGGGATAGGAGACGAGCAGTACTTC. This codes for CASSPPTGIGDEQYF.

The CDR3 here is CASRTGFPGNEQFF. CDR3 coding DNA: TGTGCCAGCCGGACAGGGTTCCCCGGCAATGAGCAGTTCTTC. The rearrangement uses TRBV27 and TRBJ2-1, with 8 nucleotides matching TRBD1. Germline values: CDR1 MNHEY, CDR2 SMNVEV (reference sequence). The ends lost 8 bases at V and 6 bases at J; junction bases unmatched: 9. The CDR3 is 14 residues long.

This rearrangement joins TRBV27 to TRBJ2-7, with 8 bases matching TRBD1. The length of the CDR3 is 18 residues. V dropped 6 bases and J dropped 3; count of bases not matched to a gene: 19. CDR1 and CDR2 (germline): MNHEY, SMNVEV (reference sequence). In DNA, the CDR3 is TGTGCCAGCAGCCTACGTCCTTCAGACAGGGGATATCACTACGAGCAGTACTTC. Translating it yields CASSLRPSDRGYHYEQYF.

The rearrangement links TRBV11-2 to TRBJ1-3, with TRBD1 matching over 7 bases. The CDR3 totals 16 residues. With 4 bases clipped from V and 2 bases from J, the junction kept 8 bases outside the gene matches. Germline CDR1 and CDR2: SGHAT and FQNNGV. CDR3 bases: TGTGCCAGCAGCTCCCTCAGACAGGGAACTGGAAACACCATATATTTT. This encodes CASSSLRQGTGNTIYF.

The chain recombines TRBV19 with TRBJ2-5; 7 positions agree with TRBD1. From germline, CDR1 is LNHDA and CDR2 SQIVND (reference sequence). The CDR3 consists of 13 residues. V lost 9 bases to trimming and J lost 3 bases; unmatched junction nucleotides: 7. The CDR3 here is CASTTGQEETQYF. The CDR3 bases are TGTGCCAGCACGACAGGGCAGGAAGAGACCCAGTACTTC.

This clone was counted only a few times. CDR3: CASRDRGLYSYEQYF. CDR3 nucleotide sequence: TGTGCCAGCAGGGACAGGGGTCTTTACTCCTACGAGCAGTACTTC. The chain carries TRBV27 and TRBJ2-7; TRBD1 matches at 9 bases. Germline V gene sequence: CDR1 MNHEY, CDR2 SMNVEV (reference sequence). V shed 6 bases, J shed 0 bases, and the junction held 6 bases outside the gene matches. The CDR3 is 15 residues long.

This chain connects TRBV21-1 to TRBJ1-1. TRBV21-1 corresponds to a pseudogene. The CDR3 runs to 13 residues. CDR3 DNA: TGTGCCAGCTCACTTCGACTCTCAACTGAAGCTTTCTTT. The encoded protein is CASSLRLSTEAFF.

A few counts support this clone. This rearrangement joins TRBV14 to TRBJ1-5; TRBD1 matches 9 bases. Germline assignment: CDR1 SGHDN and CDR2 FVKESK. Germline trimming cut 2 bases from V and 5 bases from J; bases unmatched to any gene: 1. The CDR3 spans 14 residues. The DNA of the CDR3 is TGTGCCAGCAGCCAACGGACAGGGGATCAGCCCCAGCATTTT. Its protein is CASSQRTGDQPQHF. Full variable domain (outside the CDR3, taken from reference TRBV14 and TRBJ1-5): EAGVTQFPSHSVIEKGQTVTLRCDPISGHDNLYWYRRVMGKEIKFLLHFVKESKQDESGMPNNRFLAERTGGTYSTLKVQPAELEDSGVYFCASSQRTGDQPQHFGDGTRLSIL.

CDR3 amino acids: CASSLRGTSGRWSEQFF. The CDR3 nucleotides are TGCGCCAGCAGCTTGAGGGGGACTAGCGGGAGATGGAGTGAGCAGTTCTTC. The V gene is TRBV5-1, the J gene TRBJ2-1; 14 nucleotides agree with TRBD2. Germline values: CDR1 SGHRS, CDR2 YFSETQ. V gave up 1 base and J gave up 9 bases; unmatched junction bases: 9. The CDR3 covers 17 residues. Full variable domain (missing parts from reference TRBV5-1 and TRBJ2-1): KAGVTQTPRYLIKTRGQQVTLSCSPISGHRSVSWYQQTPGQGLQFLFEYFSETQRNKGNFPGRFSGRQFSNSRSEMNVSTLELGDSALYLCASSLRGTSGRWSEQFFGPGTRLTVL.